What follows is one T cell receptor beta chain and its context. This specimen belongs to a study of T cells in Graves' hyperthyroidism and ophthalmopathy. Researchers took RNA transcripts and amplified the TCR beta CDR3 regions from them. Using the HTBI primer set, a first-round RT-PCR was run on the TCR CDR3. TCRdb re-analysed the multiplex PCR reads in MiXCR, keeping a single row per CDR3 protein. The table records about 640,000 distinct CDR3 sequences, approximately 15% of them present only once. The V gene end was trimmed by 6 bases and the J gene end by 8 bases; junction bases not matched to a gene: 7. The length of the CDR3 is 13 residues.

The sequence was collected from a woman aged 45-65 years with Graves' ophthalmopathy. Sequenced input: blood. The V and J genes are TRBV12-3 or TRBV12-4 and TRBJ1-2, with TRBD1 matching over 9 bases. CDR3 sequence reads: CASRRDRGGGYTF. The CDR3 DNA reads as TGTGCCAGCAGGAGAGACAGGGGGGGCGGCTACACCTTC.